Described below is a single TCR beta chain sequence and its context. Antigen: not known. The study sampled nominally healthy donors, though unrecorded immune exposures were likely. This record comes from a study of cytomegalovirus exposure and HLA in healthy donors. Notes on the study in general: The authors later linked a missense DCLRE1C variant to TCR beta V- and J-gene trimming.

The PCR was carried out with 60 Vbeta primers and 13 Jbeta primers. In the original analysis: Some 9.9 million of around 85 million unique TCR beta chains were shared, per a later count. Libraries were prepared by immunoSEQ multiplex PCR; TCRdb keeps only in-frame clonotypes and omits some of them. V and J calls plus clone size are reproduced from that table; the DNA served to infer D and trimming. The table has some 170,000 clones, 65% to 85% seen once. This CDR3 spans 13 amino acids. Trimming pared 4 bases from V and 1 base from J, leaving 7 bases between. Germline loops: CDR1 SGHRS, CDR2 YFSETQ. Sequencing was carried out using PBMCs. The rearrangement uses TRBV5-1 and TRBJ2-3, with no clear D. This clonotype was obtained from a female donor in good health and CMV-seronegative. The CDR3 here is CASSPSRTDTQYF. The CDR3 DNA is TGCGCCAGCAGCCCGTCCCGCACAGATACGCAGTATTTT. Complete variable domain (other parts from reference TRBV5-1 and TRBJ2-3): KAGVTQTPRYLIKTRGQQVTLSCSPISGHRSVSWYQQTPGQGLQFLFEYFSETQRNKGNFPGRFSGRQFSNSRSEMNVSTLELGDSALYLCASSPSRTDTQYFGPGTRLTVL.